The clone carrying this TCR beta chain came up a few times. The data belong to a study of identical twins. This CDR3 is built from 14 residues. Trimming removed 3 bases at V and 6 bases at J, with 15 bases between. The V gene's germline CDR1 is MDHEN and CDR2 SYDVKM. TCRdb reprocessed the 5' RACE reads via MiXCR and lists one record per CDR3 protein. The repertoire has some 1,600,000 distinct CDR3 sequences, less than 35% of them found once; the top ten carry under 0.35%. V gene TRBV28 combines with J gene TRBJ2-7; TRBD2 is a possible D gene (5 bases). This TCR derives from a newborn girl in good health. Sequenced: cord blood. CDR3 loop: CASSLERVLGEQYF. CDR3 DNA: TGTGCCAGCAGTTTGGAGAGGGTTCTGGGCGAGCAGTACTTC. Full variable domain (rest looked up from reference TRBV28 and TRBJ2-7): DVKVTQSSRYLVKRTGEKVFLECVQDMDHENMFWYRQDPGLGLRLIYFSYDVKMKEKGDIPEGYSVSREKKERFSLILESASTNQTSMYLCASSLERVLGEQYFGPGTRLTVT.